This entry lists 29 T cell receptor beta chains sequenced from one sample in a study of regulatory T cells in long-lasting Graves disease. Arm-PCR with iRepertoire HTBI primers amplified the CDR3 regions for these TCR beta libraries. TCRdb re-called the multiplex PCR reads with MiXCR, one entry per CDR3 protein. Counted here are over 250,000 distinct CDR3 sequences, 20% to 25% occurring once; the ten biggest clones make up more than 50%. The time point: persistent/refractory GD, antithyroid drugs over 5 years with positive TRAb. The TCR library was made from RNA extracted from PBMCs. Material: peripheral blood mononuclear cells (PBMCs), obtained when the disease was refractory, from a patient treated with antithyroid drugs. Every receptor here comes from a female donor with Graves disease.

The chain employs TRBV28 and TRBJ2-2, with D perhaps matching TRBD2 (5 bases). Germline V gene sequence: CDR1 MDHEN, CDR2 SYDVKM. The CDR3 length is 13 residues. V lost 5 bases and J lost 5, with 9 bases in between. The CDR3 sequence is CASSATTTGELFF. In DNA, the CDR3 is TGTGCCAGCAGTGCGACTACAACCGGGGAGCTGTTTTTT.

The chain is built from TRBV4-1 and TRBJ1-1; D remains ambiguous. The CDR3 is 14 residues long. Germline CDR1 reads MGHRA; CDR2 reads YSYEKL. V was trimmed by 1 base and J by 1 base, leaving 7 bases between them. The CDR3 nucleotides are TGCGCCAGCAGCCAAGTTACAGCGAACACTGAAGCTTTCTTT. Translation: CASSQVTANTEAFF.

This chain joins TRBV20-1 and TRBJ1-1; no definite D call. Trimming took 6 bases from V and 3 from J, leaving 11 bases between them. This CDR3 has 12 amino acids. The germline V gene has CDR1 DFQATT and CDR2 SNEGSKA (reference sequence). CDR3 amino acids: CSARWAYTEAFF. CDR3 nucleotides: TGCAGTGCAAGGTGGGCCTACACTGAAGCTTTCTTT.

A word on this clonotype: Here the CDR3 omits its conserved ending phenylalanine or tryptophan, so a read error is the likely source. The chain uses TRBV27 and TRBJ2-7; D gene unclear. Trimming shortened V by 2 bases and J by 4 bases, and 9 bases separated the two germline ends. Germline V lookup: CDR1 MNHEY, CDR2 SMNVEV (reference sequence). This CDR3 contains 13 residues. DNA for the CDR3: TGTGCCAGCAGTTTAGGCTCACTTTACGAGCAGTACCTC. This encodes CASSLGSLYEQYL.

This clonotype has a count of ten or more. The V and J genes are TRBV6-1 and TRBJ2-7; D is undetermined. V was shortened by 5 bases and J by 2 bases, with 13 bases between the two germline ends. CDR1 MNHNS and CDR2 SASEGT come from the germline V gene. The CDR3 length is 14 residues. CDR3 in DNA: TGTGCCAGCAGTCAGCTGCCAGTGACCTACGAGCAGTACTTC. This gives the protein CASSQLPVTYEQYF.

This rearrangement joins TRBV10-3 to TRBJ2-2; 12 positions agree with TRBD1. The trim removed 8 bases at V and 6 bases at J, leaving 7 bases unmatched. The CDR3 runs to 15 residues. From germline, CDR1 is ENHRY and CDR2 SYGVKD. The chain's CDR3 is CAIEGGTGGSGELFF. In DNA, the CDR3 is TGTGCCATCGAAGGCGGGACAGGGGGCTCCGGGGAGCTGTTTTTT.

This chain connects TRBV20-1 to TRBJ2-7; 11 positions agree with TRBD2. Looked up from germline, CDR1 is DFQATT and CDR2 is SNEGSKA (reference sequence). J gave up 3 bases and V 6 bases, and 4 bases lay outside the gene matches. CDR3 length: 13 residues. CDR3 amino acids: CSARGLADYEQYF. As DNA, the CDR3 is TGCAGTGCGAGGGGACTAGCGGACTACGAGCAGTACTTC.

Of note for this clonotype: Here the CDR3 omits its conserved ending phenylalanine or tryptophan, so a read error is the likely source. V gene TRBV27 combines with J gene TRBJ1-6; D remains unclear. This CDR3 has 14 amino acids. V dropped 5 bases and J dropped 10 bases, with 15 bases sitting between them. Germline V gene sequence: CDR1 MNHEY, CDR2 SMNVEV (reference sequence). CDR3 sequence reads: CASSPNRFGSPLHL. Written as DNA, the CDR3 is TGTGCCAGCAGTCCAAACAGATTCGGATCACCCCTCCACCTT.

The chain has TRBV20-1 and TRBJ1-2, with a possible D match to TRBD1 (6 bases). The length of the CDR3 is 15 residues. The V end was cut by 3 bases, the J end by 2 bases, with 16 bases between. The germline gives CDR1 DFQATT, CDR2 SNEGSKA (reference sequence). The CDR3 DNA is TGCAGTGCTAGCCCCTTAAGGACAGACAACTATGGCTACACCTTC. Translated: CSASPLRTDNYGYTF.

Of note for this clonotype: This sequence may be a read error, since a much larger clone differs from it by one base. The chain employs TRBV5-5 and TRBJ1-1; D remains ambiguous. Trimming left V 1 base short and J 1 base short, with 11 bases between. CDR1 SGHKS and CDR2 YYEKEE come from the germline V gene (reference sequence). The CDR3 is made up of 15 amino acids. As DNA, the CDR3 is TGTGCCAGCAGCTTGAGGCCCCAAACGAACACTGAAGCTTTCTTT. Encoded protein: CASSLRPQTNTEAFF.

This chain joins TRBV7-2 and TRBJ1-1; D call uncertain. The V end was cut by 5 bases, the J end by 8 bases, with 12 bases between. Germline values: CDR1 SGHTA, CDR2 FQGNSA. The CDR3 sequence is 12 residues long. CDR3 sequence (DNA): TGTGCCAGCAGCCCGAGGGAGGGCGAAGCTTTCTTT. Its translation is CASSPREGEAFF.

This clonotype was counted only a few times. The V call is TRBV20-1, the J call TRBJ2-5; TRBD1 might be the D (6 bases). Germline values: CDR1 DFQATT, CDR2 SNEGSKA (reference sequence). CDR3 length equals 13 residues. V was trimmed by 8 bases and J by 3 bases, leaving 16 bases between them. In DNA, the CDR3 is TGCAGTTCCCCGGGACACGGGGAAGAGACCCAGTACTTC. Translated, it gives CSSPGHGEETQYF.

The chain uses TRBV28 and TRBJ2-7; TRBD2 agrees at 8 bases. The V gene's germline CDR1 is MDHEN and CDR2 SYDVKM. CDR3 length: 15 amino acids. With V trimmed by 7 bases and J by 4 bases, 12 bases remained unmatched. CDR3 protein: CASKEFKGGRYEQYF. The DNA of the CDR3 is TGTGCCAGCAAGGAGTTTAAAGGCGGGAGGTACGAGCAGTACTTC.

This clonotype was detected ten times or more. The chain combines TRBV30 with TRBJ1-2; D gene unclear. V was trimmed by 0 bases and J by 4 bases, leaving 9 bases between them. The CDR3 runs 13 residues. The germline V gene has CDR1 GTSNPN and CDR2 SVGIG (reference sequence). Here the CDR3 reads CAWSVVGGYGYTF. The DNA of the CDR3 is TGTGCCTGGAGTGTAGTGGGCGGCTATGGCTACACCTTC.

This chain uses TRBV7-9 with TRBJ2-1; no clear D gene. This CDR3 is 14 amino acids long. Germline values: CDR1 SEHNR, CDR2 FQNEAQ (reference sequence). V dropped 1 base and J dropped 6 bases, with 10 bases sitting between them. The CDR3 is CASSLDRGFNEQFF. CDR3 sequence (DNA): TGTGCCAGCAGCTTAGATCGCGGTTTCAATGAGCAGTTCTTC.

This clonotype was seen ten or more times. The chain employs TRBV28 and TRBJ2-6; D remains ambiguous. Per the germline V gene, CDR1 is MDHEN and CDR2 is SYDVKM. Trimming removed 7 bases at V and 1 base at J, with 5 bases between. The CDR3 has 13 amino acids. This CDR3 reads CASIQSGANVLTF. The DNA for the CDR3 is TGTGCCAGCATCCAATCTGGGGCCAACGTCCTGACTTTC.

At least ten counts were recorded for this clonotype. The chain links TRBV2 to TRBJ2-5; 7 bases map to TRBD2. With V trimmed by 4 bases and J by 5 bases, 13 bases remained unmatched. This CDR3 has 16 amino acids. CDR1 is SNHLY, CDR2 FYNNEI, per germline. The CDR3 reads CASSVQPGLKSETQYF. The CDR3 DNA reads TGTGCCAGCAGTGTTCAGCCGGGACTAAAGTCGGAGACCCAGTACTTC.

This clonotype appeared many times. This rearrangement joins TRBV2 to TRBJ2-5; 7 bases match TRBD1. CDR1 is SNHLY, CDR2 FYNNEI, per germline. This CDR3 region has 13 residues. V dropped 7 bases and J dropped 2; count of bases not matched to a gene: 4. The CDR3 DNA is TGTGCCAGCATACGGGACAGACAAGAGACCCAGTACTTC. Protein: CASIRDRQETQYF.

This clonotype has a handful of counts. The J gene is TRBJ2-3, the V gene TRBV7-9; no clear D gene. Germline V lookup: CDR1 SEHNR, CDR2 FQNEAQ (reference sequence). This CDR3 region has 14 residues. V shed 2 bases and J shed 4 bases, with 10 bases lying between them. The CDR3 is CASSLLGTSDTQYF. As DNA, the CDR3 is TGTGCCAGCAGCTTATTGGGTACCTCAGATACGCAGTATTTT.

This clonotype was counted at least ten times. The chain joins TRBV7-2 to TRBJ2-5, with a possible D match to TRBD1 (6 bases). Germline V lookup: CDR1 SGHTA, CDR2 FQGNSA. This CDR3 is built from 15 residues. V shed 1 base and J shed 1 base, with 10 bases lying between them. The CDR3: CASSLGWGPQETQYF. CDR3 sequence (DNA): TGTGCCAGCAGCTTAGGCTGGGGGCCCCAAGAGACCCAGTACTTC.

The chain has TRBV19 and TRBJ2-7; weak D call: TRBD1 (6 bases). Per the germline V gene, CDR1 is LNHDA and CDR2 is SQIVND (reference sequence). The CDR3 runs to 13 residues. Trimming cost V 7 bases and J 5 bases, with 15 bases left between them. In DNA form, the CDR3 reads TGTGCCAGTACCCCGGGGACAAGGGACGAGCAGTACTTC. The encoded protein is CASTPGTRDEQYF.

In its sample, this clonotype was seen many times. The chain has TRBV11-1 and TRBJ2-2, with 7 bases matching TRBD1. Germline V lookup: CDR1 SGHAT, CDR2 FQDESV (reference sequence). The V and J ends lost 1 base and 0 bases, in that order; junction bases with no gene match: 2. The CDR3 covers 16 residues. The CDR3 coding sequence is TGTGCCAGCAGCTTAGGGGACAGACCGAACACCGGGGAGCTGTTTTTT. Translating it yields CASSLGDRPNTGELFF. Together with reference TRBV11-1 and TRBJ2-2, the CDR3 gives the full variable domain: EAEVAQSPRYKITEKSQAVAFWCDPISGHATLYWYRQILGQGPELLVQFQDESVVDDSQLPKDRFSAERLKGVDSTLKIQPAELGDSAMYLCASSLGDRPNTGELFFGEGSRLTVL.

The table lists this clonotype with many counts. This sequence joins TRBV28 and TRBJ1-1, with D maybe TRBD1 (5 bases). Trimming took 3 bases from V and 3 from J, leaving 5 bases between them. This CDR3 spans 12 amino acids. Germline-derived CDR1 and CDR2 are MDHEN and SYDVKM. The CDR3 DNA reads TGTGCCAGCAGTTTGGGGGACACTGAAGCTTTCTTT. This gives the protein CASSLGDTEAFF.

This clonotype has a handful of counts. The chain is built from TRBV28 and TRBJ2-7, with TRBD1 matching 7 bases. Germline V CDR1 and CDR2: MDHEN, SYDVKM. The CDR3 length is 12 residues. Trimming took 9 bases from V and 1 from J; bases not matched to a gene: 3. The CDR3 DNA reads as TGTGCCAGTCAGACAGGGTCCTACGAGCAGTACTTC. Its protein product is CASQTGSYEQYF.

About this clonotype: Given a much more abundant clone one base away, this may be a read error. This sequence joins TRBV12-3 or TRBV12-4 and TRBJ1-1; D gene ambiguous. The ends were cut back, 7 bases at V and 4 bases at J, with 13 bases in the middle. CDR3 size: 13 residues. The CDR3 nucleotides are TGTGCCAGCAAACACGGGGAGGCCACTGAAGCTTTCTTT. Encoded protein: CASKHGEATEAFF.

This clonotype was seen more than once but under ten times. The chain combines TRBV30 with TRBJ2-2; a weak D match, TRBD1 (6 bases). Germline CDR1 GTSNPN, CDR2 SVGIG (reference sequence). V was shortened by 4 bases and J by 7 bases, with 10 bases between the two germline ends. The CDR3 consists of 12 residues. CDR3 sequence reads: CAWNPGDGELFF. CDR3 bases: TGTGCCTGGAATCCAGGGGACGGGGAGCTGTTTTTT.

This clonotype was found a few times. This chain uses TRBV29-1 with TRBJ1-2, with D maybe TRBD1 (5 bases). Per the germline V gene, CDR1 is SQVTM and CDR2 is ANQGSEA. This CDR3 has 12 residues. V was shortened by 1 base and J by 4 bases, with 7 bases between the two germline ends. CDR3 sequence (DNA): TGCAGCGTTGAAGTGGGGGGCTATGGCTACACCTTC. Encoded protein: CSVEVGGYGYTF.

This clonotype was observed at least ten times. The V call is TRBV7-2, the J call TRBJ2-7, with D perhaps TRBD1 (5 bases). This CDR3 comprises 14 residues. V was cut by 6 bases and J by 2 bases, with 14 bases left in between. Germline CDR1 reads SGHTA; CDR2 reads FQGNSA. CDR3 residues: CASRQGVQAYEQYF. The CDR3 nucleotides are TGTGCCAGCAGGCAAGGGGTGCAGGCCTACGAGCAGTACTTC.

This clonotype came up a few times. This CDR3 reads CASRTSVNTGELFF. The CDR3, as DNA: TGTGCCAGTAGGACTAGCGTTAACACCGGGGAGCTGTTTTTT. The V and J genes are TRBV19 and TRBJ2-2; 8 positions match TRBD2. The CDR3 is 14 residues long. Germline assignment: CDR1 LNHDA and CDR2 SQIVND (reference sequence). V shed 6 bases and J 2 bases; nucleotides not matched to a gene: 2.